A selection of T cell receptor beta chains follows, all from one sample in a study of CD8+ T cells in alopecia areata. Measured with immunoSEQ multiplex PCR; TCRdb has only the in-frame clones, and not every one. The sample lists hundreds of thousands of clones; approximately 61% were seen once. The sequencing here drew on CD4+ T cells sorted from blood, taken at week 0. Source of these receptors: a human donor with alopecia areata. CDR3s include the opening cysteine and the closing phenylalanine or tryptophan. D genes are given only for firm matches. Some rows mark clone size as missing; the rest say once, few, many or name a class of expanded clone.

d_call j_call clone_size v_call cdr3_aa cdr3_nt
NA TRBJ2-7 few TRBV9 CASSEGQGRSRQYF TGTGCCAGCAGCGAAGGGCAGGGACGTTCGAGACAGTACTTC
NA TRBJ1-3 NA TRBV30 CAWTYGVGNTIYF TGTGCCTGGACGTACGGGGTTGGAAACACCATATATTTT
NA TRBJ2-3 NA TRBV29-1 CSSNTDTQYF TGCAGCTCCAACACAGATACGCAGTATTTT
NA TRBJ2-1 once TRBV10-3 CAISATGSMNEQFF TGTGCCATCAGTGCTACAGGGTCGATGAATGAGCAGTTCTTC
NA TRBJ1-6 NA TRBV7-2 CASSLGQGHSPLHF TGTGCCAGCAGCTTGGGGCAGGGCCATTCACCCCTCCACTTT
NA TRBJ1-4 NA TRBV30 CAWSVATLNEKLFF TGTGCCTGGAGTGTCGCCACTCTTAATGAAAAACTGTTTTTT
NA TRBJ1-1 NA TRBV19 CASSMRSLYRGTEAFF TGTGCCAGTAGTATGCGTTCGCTCTATCGGGGCACTGAAGCTTTCTTT
NA TRBJ2-3 NA TRBV5-1 CASSLGLYPLSDTQYF TGCGCCAGCAGCTTGGGTCTCTACCCCCTATCAGATACGCAGTATTTT
NA TRBJ1-5 NA TRBV27 CASSFPNQPQHF TGTGCCAGCAGTTTCCCCAATCAGCCCCAGCATTTT
NA TRBJ2-3 NA TRBV9 CASSPWDRRGTDTQYF TGTGCCAGCAGCCCTTGGGACCGCAGGGGCACAGATACGCAGTATTTT
NA TRBJ1-2 few TRBV29-1 CSALTGDYGYTF TGCAGCGCCTTGACAGGAGACTATGGCTACACCTTC
NA TRBJ2-5 few TRBV29-1 CSVEEGTQYF TGCAGCGTTGAAGAGGGGACCCAGTACTTC
NA TRBJ2-7 few TRBV30 CAWSGGKVTTYEQYF TGTGCCTGGAGTGGGGGTAAGGTTACTACCTACGAGCAGTACTTC
NA TRBJ2-3 NA TRBV12-5 CASGSHTDTQYF TGTGCTAGTGGTTCCCACACAGATACGCAGTATTTT
NA TRBJ1-2 NA TRBV5-1 CASSLETGDYGYTF TGCGCCAGCAGCTTGGAAACGGGGGACTATGGCTACACCTTC
NA TRBJ1-6 NA TRBV7-2 CASSWGLLSPLHF TGTGCCAGCAGCTGGGGACTCTTATCACCCCTCCACTTT
NA TRBJ1-1 NA TRBV18 CASSPGHLNTEAFF TGTGCCAGCTCTCCGGGACACTTGAACACTGAAGCTTTCTTT
NA TRBJ1-5 NA TRBV30 CAWIPSGKSQPQHF TGTGCCTGGATTCCTTCCGGCAAATCTCAGCCCCAGCATTTT
TRBD2 TRBJ2-5 NA TRBV4-2 CASSQDGLAGKETQYF TGTGCCAGCAGCCAAGACGGACTAGCGGGGAAAGAGACCCAGTACTTC
NA TRBJ1-2 NA TRBV10-3 CAISESTGGGYTF TGTGCCATCAGTGAGTCAACAGGCGGTGGCTACACCTTC
TRBD1 TRBJ1-2 NA TRBV29-1 CSVGTGAINYGYTF TGCAGCGTTGGGACAGGGGCCATTAACTATGGCTACACCTTC
NA TRBJ1-2 NA TRBV13 CASSLEGGYGYTF TGTGCCAGCAGCTTAGAAGGGGGCTATGGCTACACCTTC
NA TRBJ2-7 NA TRBV29-1 CSVEGFAGVTYEQYF TGCAGCGTTGAAGGGTTTGCAGGAGTCACCTACGAGCAGTACTTC
NA TRBJ1-2 NA TRBV29-1 CSGVDGLYGYTF TGCAGCGGAGTGGACGGACTCTATGGCTACACCTTC
NA TRBJ1-2 NA TRBV30 CAWRGVLGYTF TGTGCCTGGAGAGGGGTACTCGGCTACACCTTC
TRBD2 TRBJ2-5 few TRBV6-6 CASSNSGGGETQYF TGTGCCAGCAGCAATAGCGGGGGAGGGGAGACCCAGTACTTC
NA TRBJ1-5 NA TRBV30 CAWSKGQPQHF TGTGCCTGGAGTAAGGGTCAGCCCCAGCATTTT
TRBD1 TRBJ1-1 NA TRBV6-6 CASTQTGGMEAFF TGTGCCAGCACCCAGACAGGGGGAATGGAAGCTTTCTTT
NA TRBJ2-3 once TRBV15 CATSRGPGTDTQYF TGTGCCACCAGCAGAGGTCCAGGGACAGATACGCAGTATTTT
NA TRBJ2-3 NA TRBV29-1 CSAGATDTQYF TGCAGCGCTGGGGCCACAGATACGCAGTATTTT
NA TRBJ2-1 few TRBV29-1 CSVVSGWGANEQFF TGCAGCGTTGTGTCCGGCTGGGGGGCGAATGAGCAGTTCTTC
NA TRBJ2-2 NA TRBV4-1 CASSQDSLREFANTGELFF TGCGCCAGCAGCCAAGATAGTCTCAGGGAGTTCGCGAACACCGGGGAGCTGTTTTTT
NA TRBJ1-5 NA TRBV6-5 CASSAATPNQPQHF TGTGCCAGCAGTGCAGCGACCCCCAATCAGCCCCAGCATTTT
NA TRBJ2-4 NA TRBV14 CASSQEYFTGQYF TGTGCCAGCAGCCAAGAGTATTTTACGGGGCAGTACTTC
NA TRBJ2-7 many TRBV11-3 CASSLDGTDSSYEQYF TGTGCCAGCAGCTTAGACGGGACCGATTCTTCCTACGAGCAGTACTTC
NA TRBJ2-3 once TRBV9 CASSVGSTLISDTQYF TGTGCCAGCAGCGTAGGCTCTACCCTTATCTCAGATACGCAGTATTTT
NA TRBJ1-4 NA TRBV30 CAWSDSVGFGKLFF TGTGCCTGGAGTGATTCAGTCGGCTTCGGGAAACTGTTTTTT
NA TRBJ2-1 NA TRBV2 CASGQGGIGNEQFF TGTGCCAGCGGCCAGGGGGGAATTGGCAATGAGCAGTTCTTC
NA TRBJ2-3 NA TRBV9 CASSVVDTQYF TGTGCCAGCAGCGTAGTAGATACGCAGTATTTT
NA TRBJ2-7 few TRBV27 CASTGLSQEQYF TGTGCCAGCACGGGACTCTCTCAGGAGCAGTACTTC
TRBD2 TRBJ2-7 NA TRBV4-2 CASSQPAGAAYEQYF TGTGCCAGCAGCCAACCAGCGGGGGCGGCCTACGAGCAGTACTTC
NA TRBJ2-1 once TRBV29-1 CSVAGLLFGEQFF TGCAGCGTGGCAGGACTTTTGTTTGGAGAGCAGTTCTTC
TRBD1 TRBJ1-6 NA TRBV6-5 CASSYSTGYNSPLHF TGTGCCAGCAGTTACTCGACAGGGTATAATTCACCCCTCCACTTT
TRBD2 TRBJ2-5 NA TRBV5-1 CASSPWGGQETQYF TGCGCCAGCAGCCCATGGGGGGGCCAAGAGACCCAGTACTTC
NA TRBJ1-1 NA TRBV11-2 CASSLDSGAGAFF TGTGCCAGCAGCTTAGATTCGGGAGCGGGAGCTTTCTTT
NA TRBJ2-3 NA TRBV27 CASSLSRATDTQYF TGTGCCAGCAGTTTATCCAGGGCGACAGATACGCAGTATTTT